The next 23 T cell receptor beta chains were all read from a single sample in a study of CD8+ T cells in alopecia areata. Following extraction, RNA underwent reverse transcription to cDNA, which served as the sequencing template. Data came from immunoSEQ multiplex PCR; TCRdb stores just in-frame clones and leaves some out. The data show 290,000 or so clones, none appearing only once, with 1.2% held by the ten largest. Markers including CD4, CD8alpha, NKG2D and NKG2ACE guided sorting of pooled cutaneous lymph node cells. Source material: CD4+ T cells sorted from a lymph node. These TCRs come from a C3H/HeJ mouse with alopecia areata. The strain is characterized by the MHC haplotype H2-k.

This clone appeared a few times. Genes here carry mouse names. The read falls 4 residues short of the CDR3 end, and the missing part is taken from the germline J gene. The chain is built from TRBV17 and TRBJ2-7, with 7 nucleotides matching TRBD1. The CDR3 covers 15 residues. Germline loops: CDR1 MNHDT, CDR2 YYDKIL. V gave up 4 bases and J gave up 0 bases; unmatched junction bases: 6. CDR3 loop: CASSKGTASSYEQYF. The DNA read from the CDR3 is TGTGCTAGCAGTAAGGGGACAGCGAGCTCCTAT. Drawing the rest from reference TRBV17 and TRBJ2-7, the complete variable domain is DTTVKQNPRYKLARVGKPVNLICSQTMNHDTMYWYQKKPNQAPKLLLFYYDKILNREADTFEKFQSSRPNNSFCSLYIGSAGLEYSAMYLCASSKGTASSYEQYFGPGTRLTVL.

Comment on this clone: Gene names and germline refer to mouse. The sequence runs out 4 residues before the end of the CDR3; the remainder is reconstructed from the germline J gene. Other DNA sequences in the same sample also yield this CDR3. The rearrangement links TRBV13-1 to TRBJ2-7; 11 bases match TRBD2. The germline V gene encodes CDR1 NSHNY and CDR2 SYGAGN. The V segment lost 2 bases and the J segment 1 base; nucleotides outside the gene matches: 2. This CDR3 has 15 amino acids. CDR3 protein: CASSEGDWGSYEQYF. CDR3 bases read: TGTGCCAGCAGTGAAGGGGACTGGGGGTCCTAT.

This clone appeared a few times. Mouse names are used for the genes. With the read ending 4 residues before the CDR3 end, the germline J gene is used to fill in that end. This sequence joins TRBV13-1 and TRBJ2-7, with 7 nucleotides matching TRBD2. This CDR3 is 14 amino acids long. CDR1 NSHNY and CDR2 SYGAGN come from the germline V gene. The CDR3 is CASSARGGEYEQYF. The CDR3 DNA, read in part, is TGTGCCAGCAGTGCCCGGGGGGGGGAATAT.

This clone was seen a handful of times. Mouse names are used for the genes. The read terminates 4 residues before the CDR3 end, so the remaining end is supplied by the germline J gene. This chain uses TRBV5 with TRBJ2-3, with 9 bases aligning to TRBD1. The CDR3 consists of 14 residues. V was clipped by 4 bases and J by 3 bases; unmatched bases: 2. Germline V gives CDR1 LGHNA, CDR2 YNLKQL (reference sequence). The part of the CDR3 DNA that was read is TGTGCCAGCAGCCTCGGACAGGGGGCAGAA. As protein: CASSLGQGAE. The entire CDR3 protein reads CASSLGQGAETLYF.

A few counts support this clone. Gene names are mouse gene names. The read ends 4 residues shy of where the CDR3 ends; the end is completed using the germline J gene. This CDR3 is also generated by other DNA sequences in the sample. The chain recombines TRBV19 with TRBJ2-3; possibly TRBD1 for D (7 bases). This CDR3 spans 15 amino acids. With 2 bases removed from V and 3 bases from J, the gap between germline ends came to 13 bases. Looked up from germline, CDR1 is FNHDT and CDR2 is SITEND (reference sequence). The covered CDR3 bases are TGTGCCAGCAGTATGGAGGGGGCGCGAGCAGAA. Encoded protein: CASSMEGARAE. The CDR3 in full is CASSMEGARAETLYF. Supplemented by reference TRBV19 and TRBJ2-3, the full variable domain reads GGIITQTPKFLIGQEGQKLTLKCQQNFNHDTMYWYRQDSGKGLRLIYYSITENDLQKGDLSEGYDASREKKSSFSLTVTSAQKNEMAVFLCASSMEGARAETLYFGSGTRLTVL.

This clone was counted between two and nine times. The genes and germline here are from mouse. The CDR3 end is not reached by the read, which stops 4 residues before it; the germline J gene fills it in. The chain combines TRBV12-1 with TRBJ2-1; no firm D call. Germline CDR1 SGHSN, CDR2 HYEKVE. This CDR3 spans 11 amino acids. CDR3 DNA (partial): TGTGCCAGCTCCCTCAGGGCT. The encoded protein is CASSLRA. The CDR3, in full, reads CASSLRAEQFF.

On this clone: Here the gene names and germline are mouse. The read finishes 4 residues shy of the CDR3 end, and the germline J gene is used to complete it. The V and J genes are TRBV5 and TRBJ1-1, with 7 bases identical to TRBD1. CDR3 length equals 14 residues. V was pared by 3 bases and J by 4 bases, with 5 bases of the junction left unmatched. Germline assignment: CDR1 LGHNA and CDR2 YNLKQL (reference sequence). The part of the CDR3 DNA that was read is TGTGCCAGCAGCCAGGAACAGGGGCCCACA. Encoded protein: CASSQEQGPT. The full-length CDR3 reads as CASSQEQGPTEVFF.

This clone occurred many times. Genes and germline are mouse. Partial CDR3 DNA: TGTGCCAGCTCTCCACAGGGAACAAACTCC. Its protein is CASSPQGTNS. The complete CDR3 protein is CASSPQGTNSDYTF. The chain carries TRBV12-1 and TRBJ1-2, with D possibly matching TRBD1 (6 bases). The read terminates 4 residues ahead of where the CDR3 ends, so the germline J gene completes it. V lost 2 bases, J lost 0 bases, and 9 bases lay in between. The CDR3 runs 14 residues. Germline CDR1 reads SGHSN; CDR2 reads HYEKVE.

A few counts support this clone. The germline and genes are mouse ones. The read finishes 4 residues shy of the CDR3 end, and the germline J gene is used to complete it. Other DNA sequences in the sample encode the same CDR3. V is TRBV19 and J is TRBJ2-7, with 8 bases identical to TRBD2. From germline, CDR1 is FNHDT and CDR2 SITEND (reference sequence). J gave up 3 bases and V 4 bases, and 0 bases lay outside the gene matches. The CDR3 is 12 residues long. The DNA read from the CDR3 is TGTGCCAGCAGTGGACTGGGCTAT. It codes for CASSGLGY. The whole CDR3 protein reads CASSGLGYEQYF.

This clone has more than one count but fewer than ten. Mouse gene names and germline throughout. The observed sequence ends 4 residues before the CDR3 terminus, with the missing tail filled in from the germline J gene. In the same sample, other DNA sequences code for this CDR3. The V and J genes are TRBV19 and TRBJ2-3; weak D call: TRBD2 (5 bases). In germline, CDR1 is FNHDT, CDR2 SITEND (reference sequence). The CDR3 sequence is 14 residues long. The V gene lost 3 bases and the J gene lost 0 bases, with 8 bases spanning the gap. The CDR3 spells CASSRLGSAETLYF. The CDR3 DNA, read in part, is TGTGCCAGCAGTAGGCTGGGTAGTGCAGAA.

This clone was detected a few times. The gene symbols are mouse symbols. Other DNA sequences of this sample code for an identical CDR3. CDR3 sequence reads: CASSGGVAETLYF. Incomplete CDR3 DNA: TGTGCCAGCAGTGGGGGGGTTGCAGAA. This chain joins TRBV19 and TRBJ2-3; 7 nucleotides line up with TRBD2. The read terminates 4 residues ahead of where the CDR3 ends, so the germline J gene completes it. Germline trimming cut 4 bases from V and 2 bases from J; bases unmatched to any gene: 1. Germline V CDR1 and CDR2: FNHDT, SITEND (reference sequence). The CDR3 contains 13 residues.

This clone was observed a few times. The gene symbols are mouse symbols. The read ends 4 residues shy of where the CDR3 ends; the end is completed using the germline J gene. The identical CDR3 is also encoded by other nucleotide sequences in the sample. V is TRBV19 and J is TRBJ2-7, with TRBD1 matching over 8 bases. V trimming: 2 bases; J trimming: 3 bases; junction bases outside the gene matches: 4. Germline CDR1 FNHDT, CDR2 SITEND (reference sequence). This CDR3 is built from 14 residues. The sequenced part of the CDR3 DNA is TGTGCCAGCAGTATCAACAGGGGGGTCTAT. It codes for CASSINRGVY. The CDR3 in its entirety is CASSINRGVYEQYF.

This clone occurred a few times. Gene labels here are mouse ones. The missing CDR3 end, 4 residues past where the read stops, is filled in from the germline J gene. This chain links TRBV19 with TRBJ2-1; 9 bases match TRBD2. V lost 5 bases to trimming and J lost 3 bases; unmatched junction nucleotides: 3. This CDR3 contains 14 residues. Germline V gene sequence: CDR1 FNHDT, CDR2 SITEND (reference sequence). CDR3 region: CASRMGGRYAEQFF. The part of the CDR3 DNA that was read is TGTGCCAGCAGAATGGGGGGGCGCTATGCT.

Regarding this clone: Gene names denote mouse genes. The CDR3 is cut off 4 residues early in the read; its end comes from the germline J gene. The chain has TRBV13-3 and TRBJ2-5; 10 bases agree with TRBD2. Germline CDR1 and CDR2: NNHDY and SYVADS. There are 14 residues in the CDR3. CDR3 residues: CASSPGTGEDTQYF. The CDR3 DNA, read in part, is TGTGCCAGCAGTCCCGGGACTGGGGAAGAC.

As to this clone: Gene names follow the mouse nomenclature. The observed sequence ends 4 residues before the CDR3 terminus, with the missing tail filled in from the germline J gene. This specimen includes other DNA sequences encoding the same CDR3. The chain combines TRBV13-1 with TRBJ2-3; D perhaps matches TRBD1 (6 bases). Trimming cost V 3 bases and J 3 bases, with 8 bases left between them. This CDR3 has 13 residues. In germline, CDR1 is NSHNY, CDR2 SYGAGN. The CDR3 protein is CASSVGTAETLYF. CDR3 DNA (partial): TGTGCCAGCAGTGTGGGGACAGCAGAA.

Many counts were recorded for this clone. Any gene name here is a mouse gene name. The CDR3 end falls 4 residues outside the read, so it is completed with the germline J gene. Distinct nucleotide sequences in the sample also encode this CDR3. The rearrangement uses TRBV13-1 and TRBJ2-3; 9 bases agree with TRBD2. The germline V gene has CDR1 NSHNY and CDR2 SYGAGN. CDR3 length: 15 residues. The V and J ends lost 3 bases and 0 bases, in that order; junction bases with no gene match: 2. CDR3 DNA (partial): TGTGCCAGCAGTGGGACTGGGGCTAGTGCAGAA. It specifies CASSGTGASAE. In full, the CDR3 is CASSGTGASAETLYF.

This clone was found a few times. Mouse germline and gene names are used. The missing CDR3 end, 4 residues past where the read stops, is filled in from the germline J gene. V is TRBV5 and J is TRBJ2-5; 12 bases are shared with TRBD2. V shed 1 base, J shed 3 bases, and the junction held 2 bases outside the gene matches. This CDR3 comprises 16 residues. The germline V gene encodes CDR1 LGHNA and CDR2 YNLKQL (reference sequence). CDR3 sequence: CASSQVTGGAQDTQYF. CDR3 DNA (partial): TGTGCCAGCAGCCAAGTGACTGGGGGGGCGCAAGAC.

This clone was seen only a few times. The gene names here belong to mouse. The read stops 4 residues short of the end of the CDR3; the missing end is completed from the germline J gene. Within the sample, other DNA sequences also encode this same CDR3. The chain recombines TRBV13-1 with TRBJ2-1; TRBD1 is a possible D gene (6 bases). The CDR3 is 14 residues long. Trimming shortened V by 0 bases and J by 5 bases, and 9 bases separated the two germline ends. Germline lookup yields CDR1 NSHNY and CDR2 SYGAGN. CDR3 DNA, as far as it was read: TGTGCCAGCAGTGATGCAGGGACAAATGCT. Residues: CASSDAGTNA. The whole CDR3 sequence reads CASSDAGTNAEQFF.

To note about this clone: Genes and germline come from the mouse. The read terminates 4 residues before the CDR3 end, so the remaining end is supplied by the germline J gene. The chain uses TRBV13-3 and TRBJ2-5; a possible D gene is TRBD2 (6 bases). From germline, CDR1 is NNHDY and CDR2 SYVADS. The length of the CDR3 is 14 residues. The V and J ends lost 4 bases and 0 bases respectively, with 9 bases between them. CDR3 in amino acids: CASSPLGNQDTQYF. Incomplete CDR3 DNA: TGTGCCAGCAGTCCACTGGGAAACCAAGAC.

This clone was detected only a few times. The genes are named according to mouse. Coverage ceases 4 residues before the CDR3 finishes, and the germline J gene fills in the end. The rearrangement links TRBV13-2 to TRBJ2-5, with D possibly matching TRBD2 (6 bases). From germline, CDR1 is NNHNN and CDR2 SYGAGS (reference sequence). This CDR3 is 13 amino acids long. Here the CDR3 reads CASGDSGADTQYF. The covered CDR3 bases are TGTGCCAGCGGTGACTCTGGGGCGGAC.

Concerning this clone itself: Any gene name here is a mouse gene name. The read is 4 residues too short to cover the CDR3 end, so that end is filled in from the germline J gene. This rearrangement joins TRBV1 to TRBJ2-7, with 7 bases aligning to TRBD2. Germline CDR1 is NSQYPW and CDR2 is LRSPGD (reference sequence). The CDR3 is 15 residues long. The V segment lost 0 bases and the J segment 2 bases; nucleotides outside the gene matches: 4. The sequenced part of the CDR3 DNA is TGCACCTGCAGTGCAGATTGGGGGGTGCCCTAT. Translated, it gives CTCSADWGVPY. The entire CDR3 protein is CTCSADWGVPYEQYF.

About this clone: Gene names and germline match the mouse. Read data end 4 residues before the CDR3 end; the end is taken from the germline J gene. The gene calls are TRBV1 and TRBJ1-2, with 8 bases fitting TRBD1. The CDR3 extends over 12 amino acids. CDR1 is NSQYPW, CDR2 LRSPGD, per germline (reference sequence). The DNA read from the CDR3 is TGCACCTGCAGTGGACAGGGGCTC. This sequence encodes CTCSGQGL. The CDR3 in its entirety is CTCSGQGLDYTF.

This clone showed up just a few times. Gene names are the mouse ones. With the read ending 4 residues before the CDR3 end, the germline J gene is used to fill in that end. The chain employs TRBV13-2 and TRBJ2-7; D possibly corresponds to TRBD1 (6 bases). Germline CDR1 is NNHNN and CDR2 is SYGAGS (reference sequence). V was shortened by 5 bases and J by 3 bases, with 9 bases between the two germline ends. The CDR3 extends over 12 amino acids. The covered CDR3 bases are TGTGCCAGCGGGGGACAATACTAT. This sequence encodes CASGGQYY. The full CDR3 is CASGGQYYEQYF.